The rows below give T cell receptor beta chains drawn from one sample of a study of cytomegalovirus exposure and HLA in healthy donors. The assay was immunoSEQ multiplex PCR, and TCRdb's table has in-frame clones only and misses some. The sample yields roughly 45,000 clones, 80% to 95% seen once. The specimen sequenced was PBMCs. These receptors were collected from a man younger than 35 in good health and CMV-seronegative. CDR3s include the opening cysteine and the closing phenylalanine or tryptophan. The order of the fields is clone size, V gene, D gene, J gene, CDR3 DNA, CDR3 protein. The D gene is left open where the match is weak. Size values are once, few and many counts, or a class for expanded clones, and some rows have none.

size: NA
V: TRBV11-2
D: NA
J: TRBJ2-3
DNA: TGTGCCAGCAGCTTAATGGTGGGCTACCCAGACAGCACAGATACGCAGTATTTT
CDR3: CASSLMVGYPDSTDTQYF

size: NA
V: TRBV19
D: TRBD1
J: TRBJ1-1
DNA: TGTGCCAGTAGTTCCGGGACAGAGAACACTGAAGCTTTCTTT
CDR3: CASSSGTENTEAFF

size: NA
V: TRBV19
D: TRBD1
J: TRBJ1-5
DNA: TGTGCCAGTACCTCCAGTAAGACAGGGGGTCAGCCCCAGCATTTT
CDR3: CASTSSKTGGQPQHF

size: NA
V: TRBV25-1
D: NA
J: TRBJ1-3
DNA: TGTGCCAGCACGCAGTCCAGCTCTGGAAACACCATATATTTT
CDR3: CASTQSSSGNTIYF

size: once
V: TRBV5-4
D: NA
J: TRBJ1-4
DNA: TGTGCCAGCAGCCAAGAACAGTTTGACAGTTTGGATGAAAAACTGTTTTTT
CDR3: CASSQEQFDSLDEKLFF

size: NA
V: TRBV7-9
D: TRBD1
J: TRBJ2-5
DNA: TGTGCCAGCAGCTTTGGGACAGGGGGCCGAGAGACCCAGTACTTC
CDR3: CASSFGTGGRETQYF

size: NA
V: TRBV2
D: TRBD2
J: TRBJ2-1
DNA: TGTGCCAGCAGTGTTAAGCGGGGGTACAATGAGCAGTTCTTC
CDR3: CASSVKRGYNEQFF

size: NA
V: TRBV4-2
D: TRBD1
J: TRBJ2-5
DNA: TGTGCCAGCAGCCAAGATGCCGTCGGGGGTTGGGTACAGGGGGCGCGGGAGACCCAGTACTTC
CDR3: CASSQDAVGGWVQGARETQYF

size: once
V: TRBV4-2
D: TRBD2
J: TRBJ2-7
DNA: TGTGCCAGCAGCCAAGATCTGGGGACTAGCGGGTTCTTATACGAGCAGTACTTC
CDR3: CASSQDLGTSGFLYEQYF

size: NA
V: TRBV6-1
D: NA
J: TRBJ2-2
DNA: TGTGCCAGCAGGACCTCGGGGTCCGGGGAGCTGTTTTTT
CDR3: CASRTSGSGELFF

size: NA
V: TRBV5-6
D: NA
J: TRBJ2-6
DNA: TGTGCCAGCACCTTGTCCAATAGTCAAAGTCGGGCCAACGTCCTGACTTTC
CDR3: CASTLSNSQSRANVLTF

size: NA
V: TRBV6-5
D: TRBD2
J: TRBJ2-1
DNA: TGTGCCAGCAGATTGCCGGGACTAGCGGGGGGTGAGCAGTTCTTC
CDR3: CASRLPGLAGGEQFF

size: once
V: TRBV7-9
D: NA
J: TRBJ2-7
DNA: TGTGCCAGCAGCTTAGGGACTACTCAAGAGCAGTACTTC
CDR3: CASSLGTTQEQYF

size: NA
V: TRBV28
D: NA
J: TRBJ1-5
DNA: TGTGCCAGCAGTTTAGACCGGGGCAATCAGCCCCAGCATTTT
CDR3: CASSLDRGNQPQHF

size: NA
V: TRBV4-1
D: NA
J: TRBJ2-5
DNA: TGCGCCAGCAGCCAAGAGGCCAGACAAGAGACCCAGTACTTC
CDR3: CASSQEARQETQYF

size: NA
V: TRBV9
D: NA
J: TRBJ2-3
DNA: TGTGCCAGCAGCGTGCTCCAGCTAGGCACAGATACGCAGTATTTT
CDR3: CASSVLQLGTDTQYF

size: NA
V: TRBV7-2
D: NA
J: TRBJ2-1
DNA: TGTGCCAGCAGCTTAGAGGCCCGCGGGTGGTACAATGAGCAGTTCTTC
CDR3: CASSLEARGWYNEQFF